This T cell receptor (beta chain) was recovered during a study of shared clonotypes between healthy human individuals. Study-level information: Three plates each covered CD4 naive and memory; CD8 naive two, CD8 memory one.

The assay was immunoSEQ multiplex PCR, and TCRdb's table has in-frame clones only and misses some. The sample lists about 2.1 million clones; roughly 91% were seen once. Only one count was recorded for this clone. The V end lost 7 bases, the J end lost 6 bases, and 17 bases lay between the germline ends. Germline CDR1 LNHDA, CDR2 SQIVND (reference sequence). This CDR3 spans 14 amino acids. It was CD45RO-negative cells, positively selected for CCR7, that made up naive CD8 cells, with terminally differentiated effector memory CD45RA+ cells excluded. The sample comprised naive CD8+ T cells from PBMCs. The chain carries TRBV19 and TRBJ2-3; maybe TRBD2 (5 bases). This clonotype was sampled from a man younger than 35 in good health. Some clones in this sample may be carry-over from other donors' samples. CDR3 amino acids: CASTPDSGWDTQYF. CDR3 DNA sequence: TGTGCCAGTACCCCGGACTCGGGGTGGGATACGCAGTATTTT.